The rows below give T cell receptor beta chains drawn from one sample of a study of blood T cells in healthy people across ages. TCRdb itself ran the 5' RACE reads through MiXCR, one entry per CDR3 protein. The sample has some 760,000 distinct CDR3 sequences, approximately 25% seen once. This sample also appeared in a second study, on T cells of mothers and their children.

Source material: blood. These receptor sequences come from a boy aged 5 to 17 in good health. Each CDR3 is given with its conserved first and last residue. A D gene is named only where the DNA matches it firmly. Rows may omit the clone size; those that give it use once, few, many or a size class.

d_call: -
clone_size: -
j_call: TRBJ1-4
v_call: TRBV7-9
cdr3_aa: CASSPVLPWQETNEKLFF
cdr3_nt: TGTGCCAGCAGCCCTGTCCTCCCCTGGCAGGAAACTAATGAAAAACTGTTTTTT

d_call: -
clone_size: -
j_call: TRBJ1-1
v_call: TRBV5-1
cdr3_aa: CASSLVSMNTEAFF
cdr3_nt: TGCGCCAGCAGCTTGGTAAGCATGAACACTGAAGCTTTCTTT

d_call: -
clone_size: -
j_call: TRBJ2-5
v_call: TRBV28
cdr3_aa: CASSNLATTQETQYF
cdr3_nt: TGTGCCAGCAGCAACCTAGCCACTACTCAAGAGACCCAGTACTTC

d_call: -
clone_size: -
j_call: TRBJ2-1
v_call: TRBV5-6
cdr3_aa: CASSPMTGISYNEQFF
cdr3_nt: TGTGCCAGCAGCCCTATGACAGGTATATCCTACAATGAGCAGTTCTTC

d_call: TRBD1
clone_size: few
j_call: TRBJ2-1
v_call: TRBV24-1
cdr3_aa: CATSAWGTGGNEQFF
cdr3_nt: TGTGCCACCAGTGCCTGGGGGACAGGGGGCAATGAGCAGTTCTTC

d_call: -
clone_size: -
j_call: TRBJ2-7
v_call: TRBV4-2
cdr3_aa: CASSQDVRGLTSYEQYF
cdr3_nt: TGTGCCAGCAGCCAAGATGTTCGGGGCCTTACCTCCTACGAGCAGTACTTC

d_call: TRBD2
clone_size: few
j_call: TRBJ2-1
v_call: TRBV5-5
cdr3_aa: CASSFLAGAGNEQFF
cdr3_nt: TGTGCCAGCAGCTTCTTAGCGGGAGCGGGGAATGAGCAGTTCTTC

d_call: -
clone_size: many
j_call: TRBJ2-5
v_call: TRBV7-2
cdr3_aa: CASSLTRETQYF
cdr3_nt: TGTGCCAGCAGCTTAACCAGGGAGACCCAGTACTTC

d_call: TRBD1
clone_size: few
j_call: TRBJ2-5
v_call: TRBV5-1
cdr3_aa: CASSLGTGVKTQYF
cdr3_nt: TGCGCCAGCAGCTTGGGGACAGGGGTGAAGACCCAGTACTTC

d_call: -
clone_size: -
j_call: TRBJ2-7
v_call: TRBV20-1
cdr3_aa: CSAKTANYEQYF
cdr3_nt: TGCAGTGCCAAGACGGCCAACTACGAGCAGTACTTC

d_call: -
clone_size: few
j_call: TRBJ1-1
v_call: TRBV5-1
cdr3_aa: CASSLSPRNMNTEAFF
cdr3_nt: TGCGCCAGCAGCTTGTCCCCCAGGAACATGAACACTGAAGCTTTCTTT

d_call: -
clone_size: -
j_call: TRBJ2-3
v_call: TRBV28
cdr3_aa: CASSLGGGGTTDTQYF
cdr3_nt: TGTGCCAGCAGTTTAGGGGGGGGCGGGACTACAGATACGCAGTATTTT

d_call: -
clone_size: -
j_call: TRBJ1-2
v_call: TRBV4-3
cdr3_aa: CASSQDRGDWNYGYTF
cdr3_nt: TGCGCCAGCAGCCAAGATAGGGGGGACTGGAACTATGGCTACACCTTC

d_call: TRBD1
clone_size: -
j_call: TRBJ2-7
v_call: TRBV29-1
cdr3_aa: CSVEQTGTGTYEQYF
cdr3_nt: TGCAGCGTTGAACAGACCGGGACAGGGACCTACGAGCAGTACTTC

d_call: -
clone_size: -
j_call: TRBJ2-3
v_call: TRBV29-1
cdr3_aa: CSPSQAGQRTDTQYF
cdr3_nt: TGCAGCCCCTCGCAGGCGGGACAGAGGACAGATACGCAGTATTTT

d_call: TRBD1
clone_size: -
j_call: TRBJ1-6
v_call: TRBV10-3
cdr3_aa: CAIGDRDNSPLHF
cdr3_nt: TGTGCCATCGGGGACAGGGATAATTCACCCCTCCACTTT

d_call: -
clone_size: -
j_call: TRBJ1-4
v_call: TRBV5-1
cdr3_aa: CASRSAEKLFF
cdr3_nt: TGCGCCAGCCGCTCCGCTGAAAAACTGTTTTTT

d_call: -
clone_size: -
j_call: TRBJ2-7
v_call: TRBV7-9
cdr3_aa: CASSLATEPLEQYF
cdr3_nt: TGTGCCAGCAGCTTAGCAACAGAGCCCCTCGAGCAGTACTTC

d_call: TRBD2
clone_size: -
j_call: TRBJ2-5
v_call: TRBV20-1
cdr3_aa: CSARPPLAGIQETQYF
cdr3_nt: TGCAGTGCTAGACCGCCCCTAGCGGGGATCCAAGAGACCCAGTACTTC

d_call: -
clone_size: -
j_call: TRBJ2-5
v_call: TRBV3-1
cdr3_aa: CASSQDPREETQYF
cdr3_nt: TGTGCCAGCAGCCAAGATCCTCGGGAAGAGACCCAGTACTTC

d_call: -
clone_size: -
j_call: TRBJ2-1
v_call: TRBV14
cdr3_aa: CASSQGDKRNEQFF
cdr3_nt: TGTGCCAGCAGCCAAGGGGACAAGAGGAATGAGCAGTTCTTC

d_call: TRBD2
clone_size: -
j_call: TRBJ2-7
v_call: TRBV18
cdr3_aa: CASSQAGGPYEQYF
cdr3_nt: TGTGCCAGCTCACAGGCGGGAGGGCCGTACGAGCAGTACTTC

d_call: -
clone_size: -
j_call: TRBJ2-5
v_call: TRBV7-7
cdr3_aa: CASSLLGFQETQYF
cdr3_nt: TGTGCCAGCAGCTTATTAGGTTTCCAAGAGACCCAGTACTTC

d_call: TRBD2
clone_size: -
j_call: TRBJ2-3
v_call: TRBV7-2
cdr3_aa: CASSHNEAGGTDTQYF
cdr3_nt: TGTGCCAGCAGCCATAACGAGGCGGGGGGAACAGATACGCAGTATTTT

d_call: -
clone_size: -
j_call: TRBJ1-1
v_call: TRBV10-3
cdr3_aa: CAISPGEPNTEAFF
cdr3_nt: TGTGCCATCAGCCCAGGGGAGCCGAACACTGAAGCTTTCTTT

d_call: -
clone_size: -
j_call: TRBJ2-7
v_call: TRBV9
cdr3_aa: CASSTDLGKGDEQYF
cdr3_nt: TGTGCCAGCAGCACTGACCTTGGAAAGGGGGACGAGCAGTACTTC

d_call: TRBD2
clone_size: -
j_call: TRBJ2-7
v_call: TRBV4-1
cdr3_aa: CASSQDSLAGASYEQYF
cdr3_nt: TGCGCCAGCAGCCAAGATAGCCTGGCGGGAGCATCGTACGAGCAGTACTTC

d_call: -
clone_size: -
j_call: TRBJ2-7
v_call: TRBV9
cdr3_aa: CASSPSDSGEQYF
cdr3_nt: TGTGCCAGCAGCCCATCGGACAGCGGCGAGCAGTACTTC

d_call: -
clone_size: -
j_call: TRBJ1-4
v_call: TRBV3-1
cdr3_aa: CASSPADATNEKLFF
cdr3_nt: TGTGCCAGCAGCCCTGCTGACGCAACTAATGAAAAACTGTTTTTT

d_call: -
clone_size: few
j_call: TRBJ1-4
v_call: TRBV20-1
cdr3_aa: CSARATGFTEKLFF
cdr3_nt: TGCAGTGCTAGAGCGACAGGTTTTACTGAAAAACTGTTTTTT

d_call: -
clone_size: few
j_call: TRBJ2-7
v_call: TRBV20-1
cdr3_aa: CSAREMFGGTSSYEQYF
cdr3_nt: TGCAGTGCTAGAGAAATGTTTGGGGGCACGAGCTCCTACGAGCAGTACTTC

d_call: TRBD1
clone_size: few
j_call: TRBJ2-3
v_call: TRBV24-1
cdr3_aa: CATSDPRTGLYF
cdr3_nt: TGTGCCACCAGTGATCCACGGACAGGGCTGTATTTT

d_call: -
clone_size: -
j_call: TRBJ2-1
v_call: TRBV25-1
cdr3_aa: CASSEGRSSYNEQFF
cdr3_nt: TGTGCCAGCAGTGAAGGCCGCAGCTCCTACAATGAGCAGTTCTTC

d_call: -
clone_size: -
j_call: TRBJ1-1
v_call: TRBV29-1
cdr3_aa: CSVEGVVDTEAFF
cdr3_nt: TGCAGCGTTGAGGGAGTCGTGGACACTGAAGCTTTCTTT

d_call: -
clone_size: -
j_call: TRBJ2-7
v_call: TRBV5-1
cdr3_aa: CASSLEASREQYF
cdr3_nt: TGCGCCAGCAGCTTGGAGGCTTCTCGGGAGCAGTATTTC

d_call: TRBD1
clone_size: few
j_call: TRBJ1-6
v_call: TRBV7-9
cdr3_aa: CASSLGPQGGNSPLHF
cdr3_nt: TGTGCCAGCAGCTTGGGCCCCCAGGGGGGGAATTCACCCCTCCACTTT

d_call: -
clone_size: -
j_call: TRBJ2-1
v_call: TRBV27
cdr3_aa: CASSLLWGNEQFF
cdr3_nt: TGTGCCAGCAGTTTATTATGGGGCAATGAGCAGTTCTTC